This record covers a single T cell receptor beta chain. CD8+ and CD4+ T cells taken from blood had their TCR beta sequenced. Negative magnetic isolation gave CD8+ and CD4+ cells; FACS enriched CD8+ TEMRA. This specimen belongs to a study of CD8 T cells in Susac syndrome. Reverse transcription of 0.5 to 1 ug RNA was performed with random hexamers. Amplification of TCR beta CDR3 by immunoSEQ multiplex PCR spanned 54 Vbeta and 13 Jbeta. TCRdb re-derived calls from the immunoSEQ multiplex PCR reads in MiXCR, one entry per CDR3 protein. The sample yields around 200,000 distinct CDR3 sequences, 90% to 95% seen once. Sequenced material: CD4+ T cells from PBMCs. The clonotype originates from a human donor in good health.

In nucleotides, the CDR3 is TGCAGCGTTGGGACAGGTCTTTGGGGGACCCAGTACTTC. This sequence encodes CSVGTGLWGTQYF. The V and J genes are TRBV29-1 and TRBJ2-5; 7 bases fit TRBD1. The V gene end was trimmed by 4 bases and the J gene end by 7 bases; junction bases not matched to a gene: 9. Germline V lookup: CDR1 SQVTM, CDR2 ANQGSEA. The CDR3 is 13 amino acids.